Shown below are 29 T cell receptor beta chains from a single sample sequenced in a study of technical replicates of blood from several donors. The assay was immunoSEQ multiplex PCR, and TCRdb's table has in-frame clones only and misses some. The profile shows 80,000 or so clones, 94% of them singletons. Sequencing was done on a sample of T cells isolated from PBMCs. The source of these receptors is a human donor in good health.

This chain joins TRBV7-2 and TRBJ2-1; D gene unclear. With 4 bases removed from V and 4 bases from J, the gap between germline ends came to 8 bases. The CDR3 runs 13 residues. Per germline, CDR1 SGHTA and CDR2 FQGNSA. The CDR3 loop is CASSSTVYNEQFF. In nucleotides, the CDR3 is TGTGCCAGCAGCTCTACGGTGTACAATGAGCAGTTCTTC.

This chain uses TRBV28 with TRBJ2-7; 9 bases agree with TRBD1. CDR1 MDHEN and CDR2 SYDVKM come from the germline V gene. The CDR3 has 13 residues. The V and J ends lost 4 bases and 5 bases, in that order; junction bases with no gene match: 3. The CDR3, as DNA: TGTGCCAGCAGTTGGGGACAGGGTGACGAGCAGTACTTC. It specifies CASSWGQGDEQYF.

CDR3 bases: TGTGCCAGCAGCCGAGGGGGAACGAACACTGAAGCTTTCTTT. Translated, it gives CASSRGGTNTEAFF. V usage is TRBV27 and J usage is TRBJ1-1, with D tentatively TRBD1 (6 bases). Trimming shortened V by 6 bases and J by 1 base, and 12 bases separated the two germline ends. CDR3 size: 14 residues. Per the germline V gene, CDR1 is MNHEY and CDR2 is SMNVEV (reference sequence).

This clone was counted a single time. The rearrangement uses TRBV6-5 and TRBJ1-5; D is ambiguous. V lost 2 bases and J 7 bases, leaving 9 bases between the germline ends. The CDR3 loop spans 13 amino acids. In germline, CDR1 is MNHEY, CDR2 SVGAGI. CDR3 sequence (DNA): TGTGCCAGCAGTTACCGGGTTTTCCAGCCCCAGCATTTT. The encoded protein is CASSYRVFQPQHF.

The V and J genes are TRBV7-8 and TRBJ2-2; 9 nucleotides line up with TRBD2. Trimming removed 5 bases from V and 0 bases from J; junction bases left unmatched: 7. This CDR3 region has 17 residues. Germline V gives CDR1 SGHVS, CDR2 FQNEAQ. DNA of the CDR3: TGTGCCAGCAGCCCCTCCGGCGGGGGGGCGAACACCGGGGAGCTGTTTTTT. This translates into CASSPSGGGANTGELFF.

The chain is built from TRBV27 and TRBJ1-2; unclear D gene. Deletions cut 3 bases from V and 4 bases from J, with 9 bases between. CDR1 and CDR2 from the germline V gene are MNHEY and SMNVEV (reference sequence). The CDR3 contains 13 residues. The CDR3 DNA is TGTGCCAGCAGTTTGGGCGCACTCTATGGCTACACCTTC. Translating it yields CASSLGALYGYTF.

The chain uses TRBV19 and TRBJ2-6, with D tentatively TRBD1 (5 bases). The CDR3 runs to 14 residues. The ends were cut back, 9 bases at V and 0 bases at J, with 9 bases in the middle. Germline assignment: CDR1 LNHDA and CDR2 SQIVND (reference sequence). The CDR3, as DNA: TGTGCCAGCACAGGCTCCTCTGGGGCCAACGTCCTGACTTTC. Translated, it gives CASTGSSGANVLTF.

The chain combines TRBV5-1 with TRBJ2-3; TRBD1 aligns across 7 bases. With 1 base clipped from V and 7 bases from J, the junction kept 15 bases outside the gene matches. The CDR3 covers 17 residues. Per germline, CDR1 SGHRS and CDR2 YFSETQ. This CDR3 reads CASSLWGQSPQKYTQYF. For the CDR3, the DNA is TGCGCCAGCAGCTTGTGGGGACAGTCTCCCCAAAAGTATACGCAGTATTTT.

The count of this clone is one. This chain links TRBV28 with TRBJ1-2, with unresolved D. V gave up 6 bases and J gave up 3 bases, with 14 bases separating them. CDR3 length equals 14 residues. Germline V gives CDR1 MDHEN, CDR2 SYDVKM. CDR3 sequence reads: CASSPQPGYYGYTF. As DNA, the CDR3 is TGTGCCAGCAGCCCCCAACCAGGATACTATGGCTACACCTTC.

V gene TRBV5-1 combines with J gene TRBJ2-5, with D unresolved. The assigned J gene may be wrong: the sequence end matches TRBJ2-7 better. CDR3 length: 16 amino acids. Germline V gene lookup returns CDR1 SGHRS and CDR2 YFSETQ. The CDR3, as DNA: TGCGCCAGCAGCTTGGTATCCAGACCGCAGGTTGACGAGCAGTACTTC. Encoded protein: CASSLVSRPQVDEQYF.

Written as DNA, the CDR3 is TGTGCCAGCAGCCGGCGGGTAGCGGGGCCTCCCTACAATGAGCAGTTCTTC. It yields the protein CASSRRVAGPPYNEQFF. The rearrangement joins TRBV5-6 to TRBJ2-1; 8 positions match TRBD2. The CDR3 covers 17 residues. Germline-derived CDR1 and CDR2 are SGHDT and YYEEEE. With V trimmed by 4 bases and J by 2 bases, 11 bases remained unmatched.

This clone was counted once. This rearrangement joins TRBV27 to TRBJ1-1; TRBD1 is a possible D gene (6 bases). The CDR3 is 15 residues long. Between the trimmed V and J ends, which lost 5 bases and 3 bases, there was a span of 16 bases. Germline V gene sequence: CDR1 MNHEY, CDR2 SMNVEV (reference sequence). This CDR3 is CASSNDETGHTEAFF. The DNA for the CDR3 is TGTGCCAGCAGTAACGATGAAACAGGGCACACTGAAGCTTTCTTT.

The chain recombines TRBV6-5 with TRBJ1-6; TRBD1 aligns across 8 bases. CDR1 is MNHEY and CDR2 is SVGAGI in the germline V gene. Unmatched junction bases numbered 7, after V lost 6 bases and J lost 9 bases. The CDR3 spans 14 residues. The CDR3 DNA sequence: TGTGCCAGCAGGGACCAGGGGGCAGGTTCACCCCTCCACTTT. The encoded protein is CASRDQGAGSPLHF.

The chain has TRBV7-3 and TRBJ2-6; the D gene is possibly TRBD1 (6 bases). In germline, CDR1 is SGHTA, CDR2 FQGTGA. V dropped 3 bases and J dropped 0 bases, with 9 bases sitting between them. The CDR3 length is 16 residues. The CDR3 here is CASSFGQLSGANVLTF. Here the CDR3 DNA reads TGTGCCAGCAGCTTTGGACAGCTCTCTGGGGCCAACGTCCTGACTTTC.

The genes are TRBV27 and TRBJ2-3; D not resolved. The CDR3 totals 13 residues. In germline, CDR1 is MNHEY, CDR2 SMNVEV (reference sequence). The germline V and J ends were trimmed by 8 bases and 6 bases, with 15 bases remaining between them. CDR3 sequence: CASWSERKDTQYF. In DNA, the CDR3 is TGTGCCAGCTGGAGCGAGAGGAAGGATACGCAGTATTTT.

This sequence joins TRBV2 and TRBJ2-1, with 9 nucleotides matching TRBD1. V lost 5 bases and J lost 0; bases outside the gene matches: 5. The germline CDR1 and CDR2 sequences are SNHLY and FYNNEI. This CDR3 is built from 16 residues. The CDR3 region is CASSSGTGSSYNEQFF. The CDR3 DNA sequence: TGTGCCAGCAGTTCCGGGACAGGGAGCTCCTACAATGAGCAGTTCTTC.

The chain recombines TRBV7-7 with TRBJ2-1, with 13 bases aligning to TRBD2. V was clipped by 5 bases and J by 6 bases; unmatched bases: 4. From germline, CDR1 is SSHAT and CDR2 FNYEAQ (reference sequence). This CDR3 is 15 amino acids long. CDR3 nucleotides: TGTGCCAGCAGCCGTGGACTAGCGGGAGTCAATGAGCAGTTCTTC. Translated: CASSRGLAGVNEQFF. Using reference TRBV7-7 and TRBJ2-1 for the parts outside the CDR3, the full variable domain is GAGVSQSPRYKVTKRGQDVTLRCDPISSHATLYWYQQALGQGPEFLTYFNYEAQPDKSGLPSDRFSAERPEGSISTLTIQRTEQRDSAMYRCASSRGLAGVNEQFFGPGTRLTVL.

J is TRBJ2-2 and V is TRBV19, with 7 bases that match TRBD2. V gave up 6 bases and J gave up 5 bases; unmatched junction bases: 12. CDR1 and CDR2 (germline): LNHDA, SQIVND (reference sequence). CDR3 length: 16 amino acids. The DNA of the CDR3 is TGTGCCAGTAGCCCGGCGGGTCAGGGACTAACCGGGGAGCTGTTTTTT. Translation gives CASSPAGQGLTGELFF.

The J gene is TRBJ1-2, the V gene TRBV6-1; 8 bases agree with TRBD1. Germline CDR1 is MNHNS and CDR2 is SASEGT. This CDR3 spans 14 amino acids. V lost 3 bases, J lost 8 bases, and 8 bases stayed unmatched. CDR3 bases: TGTGCCAGCAGTGATGGGGGACAGGCAAGGGGCTACACCTTC. Translation gives CASSDGGQARGYTF.

This clone was observed a single time. The rearrangement joins TRBV6-4 to TRBJ2-7; D may be TRBD1 (6 bases). The germline V and J ends were trimmed by 4 bases and 3 bases, with 13 bases remaining between them. Per germline, CDR1 MRHNA and CDR2 SNTAGT. There are 14 residues in the CDR3. CDR3 DNA sequence: TGTGCCAGCAGTGTAGGCAGGGGCGACTACGAGCAGTACTTC. It codes for CASSVGRGDYEQYF.

J is TRBJ2-7 and V is TRBV20-1; tentative D call: TRBD2 (6 bases). V lost 6 bases, J lost 13 bases, and 19 bases lay in between. From germline, CDR1 is DFQATT and CDR2 SNEGSKA (reference sequence). The CDR3 runs 11 residues. CDR3 nucleotides: TGCAGTGCCCACCTGGGACGGGAGATCTACTTC. It yields the protein CSAHLGREIYF.

The J gene is TRBJ2-5, the V gene TRBV4-1, with D hard to call. The CDR3 runs to 12 residues. CDR1 MGHRA and CDR2 YSYEKL come from the germline V gene. Trimming stripped 0 bases from V and 4 bases from J, with 3 bases between. The CDR3 spells CASSQDRETQYF. In DNA, the CDR3 is TGCGCCAGCAGCCAAGACCGAGAGACCCAGTACTTC.

In this sample, this clone turned up a few times. The CDR3 region has the DNA TGTGCCAGCAGTTCTCTTGGGGACAGTTTGAACACTGAAGCTTTCTTT. Its translation is CASSSLGDSLNTEAFF. The chain uses TRBV28 and TRBJ1-1; 7 nucleotides agree with TRBD1. The CDR3 has 16 amino acids. Germline V gene data show CDR1 as MDHEN and CDR2 as SYDVKM. Trimming at V came to 4 bases and at J to 0 bases, leaving 8 bases not matched to a gene.

The gene calls are TRBV11-2 and TRBJ1-1; D is uncertain. The CDR3 has 12 amino acids. V was shortened by 2 bases and J by 5 bases, with 6 bases between the two germline ends. CDR1 SGHAT and CDR2 FQNNGV come from the germline V gene. This CDR3 is CASSLLGTEAFF. CDR3 coding DNA: TGTGCCAGCAGCTTACTCGGGACTGAAGCTTTCTTT.

The chain links TRBV5-1 to TRBJ2-3, with 12 bases matching TRBD2. The V gene end was trimmed by 0 bases and the J gene end by 5 bases; junction bases not matched to a gene: 4. This CDR3 has 16 amino acids. Germline CDR1 and CDR2: SGHRS and YFSETQ. The CDR3 sequence: CASSLVLAGGKDTQYF. The CDR3 bases are TGCGCCAGCAGCTTGGTACTAGCGGGAGGAAAAGATACGCAGTATTTT. Together with reference TRBV5-1 and TRBJ2-3, the CDR3 gives the full variable domain: KAGVTQTPRYLIKTRGQQVTLSCSPISGHRSVSWYQQTPGQGLQFLFEYFSETQRNKGNFPGRFSGRQFSNSRSEMNVSTLELGDSALYLCASSLVLAGGKDTQYFGPGTRLTVL.

The sample holds one count of this clone. V is TRBV28 and J is TRBJ2-3; 10 nucleotides match TRBD2. CDR3 length: 16 amino acids. Germline loops: CDR1 MDHEN, CDR2 SYDVKM. The ends lost 1 base at V and 4 bases at J; junction bases unmatched: 5. CDR3: CASSLYRAGGADTQYF. The CDR3 coding sequence is TGTGCCAGCAGTTTATATAGAGCGGGAGGGGCAGATACGCAGTATTTT.

The genes are TRBV29-1 and TRBJ2-1, with 10 bases aligning to TRBD2. V lost 5 bases, J lost 3 bases, and 1 base stayed unmatched. Germline CDR1 and CDR2: SQVTM and ANQGSEA. The CDR3 consists of 13 residues. CDR3 sequence reads: CSVPSGSYNEQFF. CDR3 coding DNA: TGCAGCGTTCCTAGCGGGAGCTACAATGAGCAGTTCTTC.

The chain links TRBV4-3 to TRBJ2-7; 7 bases fit TRBD2. The V and J ends lost 0 bases and 5 bases, in that order; junction bases with no gene match: 7. This CDR3 is 15 amino acids long. Germline V gene data show CDR1 as LGHNA and CDR2 as YSLEER. The CDR3 DNA follows: TGCGCCAGCAGCCAAGAGGCACTAGCGAGGCACGAGCAGTACTTC. Protein sequence: CASSQEALARHEQYF.

The chain is built from TRBV19 and TRBJ1-2; 7 bases align to TRBD1. The junction had 13 bases not matched to a gene; V was cut back by 8 bases and J by 4 bases. CDR3 length: 15 amino acids. Germline V gene lookup returns CDR1 LNHDA and CDR2 SQIVND (reference sequence). The CDR3 DNA reads as TGTGCCAGTGGAATCTCGGGACAGTCGGCCTATGGCTACACCTTC. As protein: CASGISGQSAYGYTF.